This T cell receptor (beta chain) is drawn from a study of blood T cell repertoires in COVID-19. The overall study: Italy, Spain and the United States were the sources of the convalescent and acute COVID-19 samples. T cells, B-cell-depleted T cells, or PBMCs supplied cDNA or gDNA.

Study processing details: Scientists estimated how many nucleated cells there were by amplifying reference gene primers. Using immunoSEQ multiplex PCR, the repertoire was profiled, and TCRdb retains in-frame clones only, with some absent. The DNA was the basis for D and trimming; V, J and clone size are from that table. The repertoire holds 110,000 or so clones, about 87% seen once, with about 2% in the top ten. This clone appeared once. The ends were cut back, 2 bases at V and 3 bases at J, with 8 bases in the middle. The CDR3 has 14 amino acids. In germline, CDR1 is LGHDT, CDR2 YNNKEL (reference sequence).

Material: peripheral blood. This clonotype originated in a woman aged 50 to 60 with acute or convalescent COVID-19. The chain recombines TRBV3-1 (or the pseudogene TRBV3-2) with TRBJ2-1, with D unclear. The CDR3 here is CASSQNPSYNEQFF. The CDR3 nucleotides read TGTGCCAGCAGCCAAAACCCTAGCTACAATGAGCAGTTCTTC.